Here is one T cell receptor beta chain with its context. Using immunoSEQ multiplex PCR, the repertoire was profiled, and TCRdb retains in-frame clones only, with some absent. The sample gives approximately 210,000 clones, 80% to 90% of which show up once; 8% to 11% is in the top ten. Patients of the Seattle cohort, enrolled during active infection, were followed longitudinally. The CDR3 has 13 residues. Germline V CDR1 and CDR2: MDHEN, SYDVKM. Trimming shortened V by 6 bases and J by 6 bases, and 15 bases separated the two germline ends. The source of the sample is a study of blood T cell repertoires in COVID-19. For the study at large: From T cells, B-cell-depleted T cells, or PBMCs came the material, which was cDNA or gDNA.

Specimen: peripheral blood. The chain recombines TRBV28 with TRBJ2-7; D perhaps matches TRBD1 (6 bases). The TCR sequence derives from a woman over 75 with COVID-19, enrolled during active disease. Written as DNA, the CDR3 is TGTGCCAGCAGACCGCCTTCAGGGGCCGAGCAGTACGTC. Encoded protein: CASRPPSGAEQYV.